These T cell receptor beta chains were read from a single sample in a study of regulatory T cells in long-lasting Graves disease. TCRdb re-called the multiplex PCR reads with MiXCR, one entry per CDR3 protein. In the table there are 400,000 to 500,000 distinct CDR3 sequences, around 21% of which are singletons. The sample in question was peripheral blood mononuclear cells (PBMCs), obtained when the disease was refractory, from a patient treated with antithyroid drugs. Every receptor here comes from a female donor with Graves disease. The CDR3 runs from the conserved cysteine through the conserved F or W. Each record gives: clone size, J gene, V gene, D gene, CDR3 protein, CDR3 DNA. A D gene is named only where the DNA matches it firmly. Clone size is shown for a subset of rows, as once, few, many or a class of expanded clone.

>many|TRBJ2-5|TRBV28|TRBD2
CASRREGGLAGAYGQYF
TGTGCCAGCAGGAGAGAGGGGGGACTAGCGGGAGCCTACGGCCAGTACTTC
>few|TRBJ2-7|TRBV20-1|NA
CSARVQDSYEQYF
TGCAGTGCTAGGGTGCAGGACTCCTACGAGCAGTACTTC
>NA|TRBJ2-7|TRBV19|TRBD2
CATRLAGAREQYF
TGTGCCACCCGACTAGCGGGAGCTAGAGAGCAGTACTTC
>many|TRBJ1-1|TRBV13|TRBD1
CASSVPGLGQGGRTEAFF
TGTGCCAGCTCCGTACCTGGCCTGGGCCAGGGGGGTCGTACTGAAGCTTTCTTT
>many|TRBJ2-7|TRBV2|NA
CASSEETVHEQYF
TGTGCCAGCAGTGAAGAGACAGTTCACGAGCAGTACTTC
>many|TRBJ2-5|TRBV11-2|NA
CASSPSSLMGTQYF
TGTGCCAGCAGCCCTAGCTCTCTGATGGGGACCCAGTACTTC
>many|TRBJ1-2|TRBV2|NA
CASSDVGQLNYGYTF
TGTGCCAGCAGTGATGTAGGACAGCTGAACTATGGCTACACCTTC
>NA|TRBJ2-2|TRBV30|NA
CAWSVVSGGELFF
TGTGCCTGGAGTGTAGTTTCGGGCGGGGAGCTGTTTTTT
>NA|TRBJ2-7|TRBV6-1|NA
CASSGGRDRYEQYF
TGTGCCAGCAGTGGGGGCCGGGACCGCTACGAGCAGTACTTC
>many|TRBJ2-5|TRBV11-2|NA
CASSLDQGSQETQYF
TGTGCCAGCAGCTTAGATCAGGGCAGTCAAGAGACCCAGTACTTC
>many|TRBJ2-5|TRBV6-1|TRBD2
CASSEGGRAVETQYF
TGTGCCAGCAGTGAAGGCGGGAGGGCCGTGGAGACCCAGTACTTC
>few|TRBJ1-5|TRBV7-9|TRBD1
CASSPQGDVYQPQHF
TGTGCCAGCAGTCCGCAGGGGGACGTCTATCAGCCCCAGCATTTT
>few|TRBJ2-7|TRBV27|TRBD2
CASSLTGTSGSYEQYF
TGTGCCAGCAGTTTAACCGGGACTAGCGGGAGCTACGAGCAGTACTTC
>many|TRBJ1-6|TRBV20-1|NA
CSARVWGESPLHF
TGCAGTGCTAGAGTTTGGGGGGAATCACCCCTCCACTTT
>many|TRBJ2-7|TRBV28|NA
CASSFRVDHEQYF
TGTGCCAGCAGTTTTAGGGTAGACCACGAGCAGTACTTC
>many|TRBJ1-1|TRBV2|NA
CASGTGWGTEAFF
TGTGCCAGCGGCACAGGGTGGGGCACTGAAGCTTTCTTT
>NA|TRBJ1-6|TRBV5-1|NA
CASSSTGALNSPLHF
TGCGCCAGCAGCTCTACAGGTGCCTTGAATTCACCCCTCCACTTT
>many|TRBJ2-7|TRBV24-1|NA
CATSDWVSYEQYF
TGTGCCACCAGTGATTGGGTATCCTACGAGCAGTACTTC
>many|TRBJ2-7|TRBV30|NA
CAWSMSFSYEQYF
TGTGCCTGGAGTATGAGTTTCTCCTACGAGCAGTACTTC
>NA|TRBJ1-2|TRBV29-1|TRBD1
CSVVRTGTGYTF
TGCAGCGTGGTTCGGACAGGGACCGGCTACACCTTC
>NA|TRBJ2-2|TRBV20-1|NA
CSARRLTNTGELFF
TGCAGTGCTAGAAGGCTAACGAACACCGGGGAGCTGTTTTTT
>many|TRBJ2-4|TRBV29-1|NA
CSVDGWGTGQYF
TGCAGCGTTGATGGGTGGGGGACTGGTCAGTACTTC
>many|TRBJ2-6|TRBV28|TRBD1
CASSPGQGWLGANVLTF
TGTGCCAGCAGTCCGGGACAGGGGTGGCTGGGGGCCAACGTCCTGACTTTC
>many|TRBJ1-2|TRBV27|NA
CASLSYNSEDNYGYTF
TGTGCCAGTCTATCCTACAACAGCGAAGATAACTATGGCTACACCTTC
>NA|TRBJ1-1|TRBV5-1|NA
CASSPYRQKNTEAFF
TGCGCCAGCAGCCCGTACAGACAAAAGAACACTGAAGCTTTCTTT
>many|TRBJ2-1|TRBV2|TRBD2
CASSPGTSSYNEQFF
TGTGCCAGCAGCCCCGGGACTAGCTCCTACAATGAGCAGTTCTTC
>many|TRBJ1-1|TRBV6-5|NA
CASSYGGDPNTEAFF
TGTGCCAGCAGTTACGGTGGGGACCCGAACACTGAAGCTTTCTTT
>NA|TRBJ2-2|TRBV6-2/TRBV6-3|NA
CASSPGHAGELFF
TGTGCCAGCAGCCCCGGACACGCCGGGGAGCTGTTTTTT
>NA|TRBJ2-2|TRBV7-8|TRBD2
CASSLAVAGTNTGELFF
TGTGCCAGCAGCTTAGCCGTAGCGGGGACGAACACCGGGGAGCTGTTTTTT
>NA|TRBJ2-7|TRBV18|NA
CASSPPPPSRNEQYF
TGTGCCAGCTCACCACCACCCCCGTCTCGGAACGAGCAGTACTTC
>few|TRBJ2-1|TRBV3-1|NA
CASSQVPGERQFF
TGTGCCAGCAGCCAGGTCCCGGGAGAAAGGCAGTTCTTC
>many|TRBJ1-2|TRBV27|TRBD1
CASSRWTGGVLSRGYTF
TGTGCCAGCAGCCGATGGACAGGGGGCGTCTTGAGCCGGGGCTACACCTTC
>few|TRBJ1-1|TRBV19|NA
CASRGEGLNTEAFF
TGTGCCAGTAGAGGAGAAGGGCTGAACACTGAAGCTTTCTTT
>NA|TRBJ1-5|TRBV6-1|TRBD1
CASSPNPTGDNQPQHF
TGTGCCAGCAGCCCTAACCCGACAGGGGACAATCAGCCCCAGCATTTT
>many|TRBJ1-6|TRBV10-3|NA
CAIRSSKVPRSPLHF
TGTGCCATCAGGTCCTCCAAGGTACCAAGGTCACCCCTCCACTTT
>NA|TRBJ2-5|TRBV30|NA
CAWSNKTVLQETQYF
TGTGCCTGGAGTAACAAGACAGTCCTCCAAGAGACCCAGTACTTC
>few|TRBJ2-1|TRBV6-5|TRBD2
CASSYRTSGSGEFF
TGTGCCAGCAGTTATCGGACTAGCGGGAGCGGGGAGTTCTTC
>NA|TRBJ2-7|TRBV4-2|NA
CASSHPGTPVDEQYF
TGTGCCAGCAGCCATCCCGGGACTCCTGTCGACGAGCAGTACTTC
>few|TRBJ1-5|TRBV19|NA
CASSNLLESNQPQHF
TGTGCCAGTAGTAATCTGCTGGAAAGCAATCAGCCCCAGCATTTT
>few|TRBJ1-1|TRBV7-2|NA
CASSLAEGMNTEAFF
TGTGCCAGCAGCTTAGCAGAGGGGATGAACACTGAAGCTTTCTTT
>few|TRBJ1-2|TRBV19|NA
CASSTRSESYGYTF
TGTGCCAGTAGTACCCGGTCGGAGTCCTATGGCTACACCTTC
>few|TRBJ2-1|TRBV24-1|TRBD1
CATSDLPRTGLTHNEQFF
TGTGCCACCAGTGATTTGCCGAGGACAGGGCTGACCCACAATGAGCAGTTCTTC
>many|TRBJ2-7|TRBV28|NA
CASRAPGWGGSGEQYF
TGTGCCAGCAGAGCCCCAGGATGGGGAGGTTCCGGCGAGCAGTACTTC
>many|TRBJ1-2|TRBV11-2|NA
CASSLLIAGLGYTF
TGTGCCAGCAGTTTACTTATCGCGGGCTTGGGCTACACCTTC
>few|TRBJ1-4|TRBV14|NA
CASSPRKGLLDEKLFF
TGTGCCAGCAGCCCTCGGAAGGGGCTGCTTGATGAAAAACTGTTTTTT
>few|TRBJ2-5|TRBV20-1|NA
CSARDPGQSGTTLSPQETQYF
TGCAGTGCTAGAGATCCAGGACAGTCCGGGACTACCCTATCACCACAAGAGACCCAGTACTTC